This T cell receptor (beta chain) came from a study of shared T cell receptors in the human thymus. J was trimmed by 5 bases and V by 5 bases; bases with no gene match: 12. Germline V CDR1 and CDR2: MNHNS, SASEGT. The CDR3 extends over 15 amino acids. A few counts support this clone. Clones were read by immunoSEQ multiplex PCR, and TCRdb kept only the in-frame ones, dropping some. The repertoire includes around 730,000 clones, 80% to 90% of them detected once, and under 0.012% sits in the top ten. Separately, the same data were catalogued under a study of human thymus T cells. That report adds: The thymus was resected at corrective cardiac surgery.

The source is a girl under two years old with a congenital heart defect. The material sequenced was thymocytes. The chain uses TRBV6-1 and TRBJ2-7; TRBD1 aligns across 7 bases. The CDR3 nucleotides are TGTGCCAGCAGTACCACCCGGCCTCAGGGGGACGAGCAGTACTTC. This sequence encodes CASSTTRPQGDEQYF.